Presented here are 28 T cell receptor beta chains from one specimen sequenced in a study of T cells in localized non-small cell lung cancer. The table came from immunoSEQ multiplex PCR; TCRdb's copy has only in-frame clones and leaves some out. The sample yields about 61,000 clones, about 87% seen once. Source: peripheral blood, taken before any cancer treatment. The source is a man between 40 and 70 years old with stage I squamous cell lung carcinoma.

This clone was picked up a small number of times. This chain connects TRBV7-8 to TRBJ1-1, with TRBD1 as a possible D gene (6 bases). Germline V CDR1 and CDR2: SGHVS, FQNEAQ. This CDR3 comprises 16 residues. The V end was cut by 1 base, the J end by 5 bases, with 17 bases between. CDR3 protein: CASSLGGRGQGTEAFF. The CDR3, as DNA: TGTGCCAGCAGCTTAGGGGGCCGGGGGCAAGGGACTGAAGCTTTCTTT. The full variable domain, with the rest looked up from reference TRBV7-8 and TRBJ1-1, is GAGVSQSPRYKVAKRGQDVALRCDPISGHVSLFWYQQALGQGPEFLTYFQNEAQLDKSGLPSDRFFAERPEGSVSTLKIQRTQQEDSAVYLCASSLGGRGQGTEAFFGQGTRLTVV.

The CDR3 reads CASSKVPSGSSYEQYF. CDR3 coding DNA: TGTGCCAGCAGCAAAGTGCCTAGCGGGTCCTCCTACGAGCAGTACTTC. V usage is TRBV21-1 and J usage is TRBJ2-7; the table's D call TRBD2 went unverified against the DNA. TRBV21-1 is recorded as a pseudogene. CDR3 length: 16 residues.

J is TRBJ2-1 and V is TRBV19; D call uncertain. V was pared by 6 bases and J by 0 bases, with 15 bases between. This CDR3 has 16 residues. The germline CDR1 and CDR2 sequences are LNHDA and SQIVND (reference sequence). The CDR3 loop reads CASRGQQSNSYNEQFF. The DNA for the CDR3 is TGTGCCAGTAGAGGGCAGCAGTCGAACTCCTACAATGAGCAGTTCTTC.

Only one count was recorded for this clone. The rearrangement links TRBV7-3 to TRBJ2-2; D ambiguous. Germline CDR1 reads SGHTA; CDR2 reads FQGTGA. The CDR3 consists of 14 residues. V was cut by 1 base and J by 5 bases, with 8 bases left in between. The CDR3 here is CASSLNAHTGELFF. For the CDR3, the DNA is TGTGCCAGCAGCTTAAATGCTCATACCGGGGAGCTGTTTTTT.

This rearrangement joins TRBV14 to TRBJ2-7; 8 bases agree with TRBD2. Germline values: CDR1 SGHDN, CDR2 FVKESK. V trimming: 3 bases; J trimming: 2 bases; junction bases outside the gene matches: 6. This CDR3 has 15 amino acids. CDR3 residues: CASSQSAGVTYEQYF. In DNA, the CDR3 is TGTGCCAGCAGCCAGTCAGCGGGAGTCACCTACGAGCAGTACTTC.

As concerns this clone: This same CDR3 is encoded by further DNA sequences in the sample. The chain links TRBV20-1 to TRBJ2-1; D is unclear. In germline, CDR1 is DFQATT, CDR2 SNEGSKA (reference sequence). Between the trimmed V and J ends, which lost 4 bases and 6 bases, there was a span of 4 bases. The CDR3 is made up of 10 amino acids. The CDR3 bases are TGCAGTGCTAAAGGCAATGAGCAGTTCTTC. Encoded protein: CSAKGNEQFF.

This clone was recorded only once. The chain carries TRBV15 and TRBJ2-3; D is unresolved. The V end lost 0 bases, the J end lost 8 bases, and 15 bases lay between the germline ends. CDR3 size: 15 residues. Germline V CDR1 and CDR2: LNHNV, YYDKDF (reference sequence). CDR3 loop: CATSRDLDGSLTQYF. Here the CDR3 DNA reads TGTGCCACCAGCAGAGATCTTGATGGTAGTCTTACGCAGTATTTT.

V gene TRBV11-3 combines with J gene TRBJ2-2, with no clear D. The CDR3 sequence is 14 residues long. V lost 5 bases and J lost 6, with 13 bases in between. The germline V gene has CDR1 SGHNT and CDR2 YENEEA. The CDR3 region has the DNA TGTGCCAGCAGCCCGCCCGGAGAGGCCGGGGAGCTGTTTTTT. This gives the protein CASSPPGEAGELFF.

This rearrangement joins TRBV19 to TRBJ2-1; TRBD1 is a possible D gene (5 bases). The CDR3 contains 14 residues. V dropped 6 bases and J dropped 0 bases, with 9 bases sitting between them. Germline loops: CDR1 LNHDA, CDR2 SQIVND (reference sequence). CDR3 loop: CASSRTNSYNEQFF. In DNA, the CDR3 is TGTGCCAGTAGCAGGACAAACTCCTACAATGAGCAGTTCTTC.

In DNA, the CDR3 is TGTGCCAGCAGTGTAGCCGGGACAAAAGAGACCCAGTACTTC. It encodes CASSVAGTKETQYF. V gene TRBV28 combines with J gene TRBJ2-5, with a tentative D call TRBD1 (6 bases). V was cut by 5 bases and J by 3 bases, with 13 bases left in between. CDR3 size: 14 residues. Germline V gene sequence: CDR1 MDHEN, CDR2 SYDVKM. Supplemented by reference TRBV28 and TRBJ2-5, the full variable domain reads DVKVTQSSRYLVKRTGEKVFLECVQDMDHENMFWYRQDPGLGLRLIYFSYDVKMKEKGDIPEGYSVSREKKERFSLILESASTNQTSMYLCASSVAGTKETQYFGPGTRLLVL.

The chain has TRBV20-1 and TRBJ2-3; 7 bases fit TRBD2. The CDR3 contains 11 residues. With 5 bases clipped from V and 7 bases from J, the junction kept 3 bases outside the gene matches. Germline V lookup: CDR1 DFQATT, CDR2 SNEGSKA (reference sequence). The CDR3 DNA reads TGCAGTGCTGGGGAGGGGTATACGCAGTATTTT. It is translated as CSAGEGYTQYF.

The chain uses TRBV28 and TRBJ2-2; 7 bases match TRBD2. The CDR3 has 14 amino acids. J was trimmed by 5 bases and V by 6 bases; bases with no gene match: 6. Per the germline V gene, CDR1 is MDHEN and CDR2 is SYDVKM. CDR3 sequence reads: CASRPSGETGELFF. CDR3 nucleotide sequence: TGTGCCAGCAGACCGAGCGGGGAAACCGGGGAGCTGTTTTTT. The full variable domain, in which reference TRBV28 and TRBJ2-2 provide the parts outside the CDR3, is DVKVTQSSRYLVKRTGEKVFLECVQDMDHENMFWYRQDPGLGLRLIYFSYDVKMKEKGDIPEGYSVSREKKERFSLILESASTNQTSMYLCASRPSGETGELFFGEGSRLTVL.

The chain employs TRBV10-3 and TRBJ1-1; D may be TRBD1 (5 bases). There are 11 residues in the CDR3. The V end lost 4 bases, the J end lost 7 bases, and 7 bases lay between the germline ends. Germline V gene data show CDR1 as ENHRY and CDR2 as SYGVKD. CDR3 sequence (DNA): TGTGCCATCAGTGTAGGGGTTGAAGCTTTCTTT. Protein sequence: CAISVGVEAFF.

The chain carries TRBV5-5 and TRBJ1-3; D gene ambiguous. The CDR3 consists of 15 residues. Trimming shortened V by 1 base and J by 0 bases, and 8 bases separated the two germline ends. Germline loops: CDR1 SGHKS, CDR2 YYEKEE (reference sequence). The CDR3 DNA follows: TGTGCCAGCAGCTTGAGATGGGGCTCTGGAAACACCATATATTTT. It specifies CASSLRWGSGNTIYF. The full variable domain, completed using reference TRBV5-5 and TRBJ1-3, is DAGVTQSPTHLIKTRGQQVTLRCSPISGHKSVSWYQQVLGQGPQFIFQYYEKEERGRGNFPDRFSARQFPNYSSELNVNALLLGDSALYLCASSLRWGSGNTIYFGEGSWLTVV.

Here the CDR3 DNA reads TGTGCCAGCAGTTTATCATCCCGGGACAGGGTATCTCAGTACTTC. This gives the protein CASSLSSRDRVSQYF. The V call is TRBV27, the J call TRBJ2-4; 9 nucleotides agree with TRBD1. Looked up from germline, CDR1 is MNHEY and CDR2 is SMNVEV (reference sequence). V shed 0 bases and J 12 bases; nucleotides not matched to a gene: 9. The CDR3 length is 15 residues.

This clone has a single count. The V gene is TRBV13, the J gene TRBJ1-1; D is unresolved. The germline CDR1 and CDR2 sequences are PRHDT and FYEKMQ (reference sequence). This CDR3 comprises 12 residues. Trimming took off 0 bases at V and 8 bases at J, with 7 bases between the two ends. CDR3 region: CASSLGRLEAFF. Here the CDR3 DNA reads TGTGCCAGCAGCTTAGGCAGACTGGAAGCTTTCTTT.

This chain connects TRBV4-3 to TRBJ1-4, with no clear D. V lost 1 base and J 0 bases, leaving 6 bases between the germline ends. The CDR3 loop spans 15 amino acids. Germline loops: CDR1 LGHNA, CDR2 YSLEER. The CDR3 reads CASSQGHATNEKLFF. The CDR3 DNA follows: TGCGCCAGCAGCCAAGGCCATGCAACTAATGAAAAACTGTTTTTT.

The chain is built from TRBV5-1 and TRBJ2-1; D unclear. The CDR3 spans 14 residues. Germline CDR1 is SGHRS and CDR2 is YFSETQ. The V end lost 0 bases, the J end lost 2 bases, and 6 bases lay between the germline ends. CDR3 sequence reads: CASSLGQPYNEQFF. DNA for the CDR3: TGCGCCAGCAGCTTGGGCCAGCCCTACAATGAGCAGTTCTTC. The full variable domain, in which reference TRBV5-1 and TRBJ2-1 provide the parts outside the CDR3, is KAGVTQTPRYLIKTRGQQVTLSCSPISGHRSVSWYQQTPGQGLQFLFEYFSETQRNKGNFPGRFSGRQFSNSRSEMNVSTLELGDSALYLCASSLGQPYNEQFFGPGTRLTVL.

The chain recombines TRBV5-4 with TRBJ2-1; 8 positions match TRBD2. The CDR3 covers 15 residues. V dropped 1 base and J dropped 6; count of bases not matched to a gene: 6. Looked up from germline, CDR1 is SGHNT and CDR2 is YYREEE (reference sequence). CDR3 in amino acids: CASSLKASGFNEQFF. CDR3 bases: TGTGCCAGCAGCTTGAAGGCTAGCGGGTTCAATGAGCAGTTCTTC. Full variable domain (remainder filled in from reference TRBV5-4 and TRBJ2-1): ETGVTQSPTHLIKTRGQQVTLRCSSQSGHNTVSWYQQALGQGPQFIFQYYREEENGRGNFPPRFSGLQFPNYSSELNVNALELDDSALYLCASSLKASGFNEQFFGPGTRLTVL.

The chain uses TRBV23-1 and TRBJ1-3; D ambiguous. TRBV23-1 is known as an ORF, though its function is uncertain. V was pared by 2 bases and J by 4 bases, with 24 bases between. CDR3 length: 19 amino acids. CDR3 loop: CASSQRSHGIIGRGNTIYF. The DNA of the CDR3 is TGCGCCAGCAGTCAAAGGTCACACGGTATAATAGGGAGGGGAAACACCATATATTTT.

The V call is TRBV18, the J call TRBJ1-3; tentative D call: TRBD1 (6 bases). V lost 6 bases and J lost 1, with 10 bases in between. This CDR3 has 14 residues. Germline V lookup: CDR1 KGHSH, CDR2 LQKENI. CDR3: CASSKTGSGNTIYF. The CDR3 DNA follows: TGTGCCAGCTCGAAGACAGGATCTGGAAACACCATATATTTT.

This rearrangement joins TRBV5-5 to TRBJ2-5, with 8 positions matching TRBD2. The CDR3 consists of 14 residues. J was trimmed by 2 bases and V by 4 bases; bases with no gene match: 4. CDR1 and CDR2 from the germline V gene are SGHKS and YYEKEE (reference sequence). The CDR3 DNA is TGTGCCAGCAGCCCCACTAGCGGACAAGAGACCCAGTACTTC. It encodes CASSPTSGQETQYF.

Here the CDR3 reads CASSSGAPGTGELFF. The CDR3 nucleotides read TGCGCCAGCAGCTCGGGGGCACCGGGCACCGGGGAGCTGTTTTTT. V gene TRBV5-1 combines with J gene TRBJ2-2, with D perhaps being TRBD1 or TRBD2 (6 bases each). The length of the CDR3 is 15 residues. V was shortened by 3 bases and J by 4 bases, with 13 bases between the two germline ends. Germline V gene lookup returns CDR1 SGHRS and CDR2 YFSETQ.

This chain joins TRBV27 and TRBJ2-3; D is uncertain. CDR1 is MNHEY and CDR2 is SMNVEV in the germline V gene (reference sequence). The CDR3 sequence is 13 residues long. The V end was cut by 6 bases, the J end by 0 bases, with 7 bases between. CDR3 sequence (DNA): TGTGCCAGCAGACGTCCTAGCACAGATACGCAGTATTTT. This encodes CASRRPSTDTQYF.

CDR3: CASSSGGASKYEKLFF. The CDR3 nucleotides read TGCGCCAGCAGCTCAGGGGGCGCGAGCAAATATGAAAAACTGTTTTTT. The chain carries TRBV5-1 and TRBJ1-4, with 8 bases aligning to TRBD1. The trim removed 3 bases at V and 6 bases at J, leaving 10 bases unmatched. There are 16 residues in the CDR3. CDR1 and CDR2 (germline): SGHRS, YFSETQ. The full variable domain, its missing parts supplied by reference TRBV5-1 and TRBJ1-4, is KAGVTQTPRYLIKTRGQQVTLSCSPISGHRSVSWYQQTPGQGLQFLFEYFSETQRNKGNFPGRFSGRQFSNSRSEMNVSTLELGDSALYLCASSSGGASKYEKLFFGSGTQLSVL.

The chain couples TRBV13 to TRBJ2-5, with TRBD1 matching over 8 bases. Trimming removed 6 bases from V and 3 bases from J; junction bases left unmatched: 6. This CDR3 contains 14 residues. In germline, CDR1 is PRHDT, CDR2 FYEKMQ (reference sequence). For the CDR3, the DNA is TGTGCCAGCAGATCGACAGGGGCGGAAGAGACCCAGTACTTC. Its translation: CASRSTGAEETQYF.

The genes are TRBV19 and TRBJ2-7; D may be TRBD1 or TRBD2 (5 bases each). Germline CDR1 and CDR2: LNHDA and SQIVND (reference sequence). With 2 bases removed from V and 2 bases from J, the gap between germline ends came to 10 bases. This CDR3 has 14 amino acids. CDR3 residues: CASSIRDRAYEQYF. CDR3 coding DNA: TGTGCCAGTAGTATAAGGGACCGAGCCTACGAGCAGTACTTC. The full variable domain, rest sourced from reference TRBV19 and TRBJ2-7, is DGGITQSPKYLFRKEGQNVTLSCEQNLNHDAMYWYRQDPGQGLRLIYYSQIVNDFQKGDIAEGYSVSREKKESFPLTVTSAQKNPTAFYLCASSIRDRAYEQYFGPGTRLTVT.

There are a few counts of this clone. V is TRBV30 and J is TRBJ1-1, with D possibly being TRBD1 (5 bases). The CDR3 is 12 amino acids. The germline V gene has CDR1 GTSNPN and CDR2 SVGIG (reference sequence). V lost 5 bases to trimming and J lost 0 bases, with 7 bases between them. CDR3 region: CAWRTLNTEAFF. CDR3 DNA: TGTGCCTGGCGGACACTGAACACTGAAGCTTTCTTT.